This T cell receptor (beta chain) derives from a study of shared clonotypes between healthy human individuals. Clones were sequenced by immunoSEQ multiplex PCR, and TCRdb holds only the in-frame ones, with some missing. The table has 1.4 million or so clones, approximately 98.5% seen once. Trimming took 1 base from V and 3 from J, leaving 7 bases between them. The CDR3 contains 14 residues. The V gene is TRBV23-1, the J gene TRBJ2-1; D unresolved. TRBV23-1 is reported as an ORF; its role is uncertain. This TCR came from a man aged 25-40 years in good health. The sample was naive CD4+ T cells sorted from blood. Documented subset: CD45RA+ positively selected. In DNA form, the CDR3 reads TGCGCCAGCAGTCAATTACGGCACTACAATGAGCAGTTCTTC. This translates into CASSQLRHYNEQFF.